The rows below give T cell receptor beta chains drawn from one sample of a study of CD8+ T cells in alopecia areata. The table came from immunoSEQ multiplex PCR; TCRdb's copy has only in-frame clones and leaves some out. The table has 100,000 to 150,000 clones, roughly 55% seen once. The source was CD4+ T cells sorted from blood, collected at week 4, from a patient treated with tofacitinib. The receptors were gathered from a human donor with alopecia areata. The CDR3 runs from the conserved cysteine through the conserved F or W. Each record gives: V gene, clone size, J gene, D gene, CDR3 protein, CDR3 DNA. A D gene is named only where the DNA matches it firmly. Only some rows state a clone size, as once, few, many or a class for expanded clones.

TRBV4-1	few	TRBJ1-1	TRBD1	CASSQVTGGTEAFF	TGCGCCAGCAGCCAAGTGACAGGGGGCACTGAAGCTTTCTTT
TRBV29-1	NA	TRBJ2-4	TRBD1	CSVTGGKAKNIQYF	TGCAGCGTGACAGGGGGGAAGGCCAAAAACATTCAGTACTTC
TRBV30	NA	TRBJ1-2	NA	CACPKAYGYTF	TGTGCCTGCCCCAAGGCCTATGGCTACACCTTC
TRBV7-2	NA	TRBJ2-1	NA	CASSLKWVDEQFF	TGTGCCAGCAGCTTGAAGTGGGTGGATGAGCAGTTCTTC
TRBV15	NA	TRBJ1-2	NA	CATSMEAARYTF	TGTGCCACCAGCATGGAGGCCGCACGCTACACCTTC
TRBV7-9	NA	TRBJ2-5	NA	CASSPQDYQETQYF	TGTGCCAGCAGCCCACAGGATTATCAAGAGACCCAGTACTTC
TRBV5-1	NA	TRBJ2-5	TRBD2	CASSFGLAGVGETQYF	TGCGCCAGCAGCTTCGGACTAGCGGGAGTAGGGGAGACCCAGTACTTC
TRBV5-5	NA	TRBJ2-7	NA	CASSLVRNSYEQYF	TGTGCCAGCAGCCTAGTAAGGAATTCCTACGAGCAGTACTTC
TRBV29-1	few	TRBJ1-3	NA	CSVVFVNTIYF	TGCAGCGTTGTCTTCGTAAACACCATATATTTT
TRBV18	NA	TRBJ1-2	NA	CASSLVREQQNYGYTF	TGTGCCAGCTCACTTGTAAGGGAACAGCAGAACTATGGCTACACCTTC
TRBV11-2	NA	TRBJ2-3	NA	CASSPLRGGASDTQYF	TGTGCCAGCAGCCCTCTTCGAGGGGGGGCATCAGATACGCAGTATTTT
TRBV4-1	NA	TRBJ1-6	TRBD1	CASSQGQGWNSPLHF	TGCGCCAGCAGCCAGGGACAGGGGTGGAATTCACCCCTCCACTTT
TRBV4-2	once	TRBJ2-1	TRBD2	CASSQEGSGGTYNEQFF	TGTGCCAGCAGCCAAGAGGGAAGCGGGGGGACTTACAATGAGCAGTTCTTC
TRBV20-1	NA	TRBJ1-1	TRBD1	CSAMQGAEAFF	TGCAGTGCTATGCAGGGGGCCGAAGCTTTCTTT
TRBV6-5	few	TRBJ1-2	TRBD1	CASSTGQVWGYTF	TGTGCCAGCAGCACCGGACAGGTCTGGGGCTACACCTTC
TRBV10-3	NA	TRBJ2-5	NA	CAISESAGGETQYF	TGTGCCATCAGTGAGTCTGCAGGTGGGGAGACCCAGTACTTC
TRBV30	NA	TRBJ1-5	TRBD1	CAWALTGNQPQHF	TGTGCCTGGGCCCTGACAGGGAATCAGCCCCAGCATTTT
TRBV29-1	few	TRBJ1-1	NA	CSVDGRTEAFF	TGCAGCGTTGATGGGCGCACTGAAGCTTTCTTT
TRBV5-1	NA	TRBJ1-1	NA	CASSDKQGFEAFF	TGCGCCAGCAGCGATAAGCAGGGGTTTGAAGCTTTCTTT
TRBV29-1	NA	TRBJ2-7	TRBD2	CSVGGLAYEQYF	TGCAGCGTAGGGGGACTAGCCTACGAGCAGTACTTC
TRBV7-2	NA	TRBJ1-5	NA	CASTLGHQPQHF	TGTGCCAGCACCCTCGGACATCAGCCCCAGCATTTT
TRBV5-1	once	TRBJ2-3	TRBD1	CASSKGQAPDTQYF	TGCGCCAGCAGCAAAGGACAGGCTCCAGATACGCAGTATTTT
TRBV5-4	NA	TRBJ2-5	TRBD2	CASSSTSGIAETQYF	TGTGCCAGCAGTTCGACTAGCGGGATTGCGGAGACCCAGTACTTC
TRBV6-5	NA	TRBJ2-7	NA	CASQGWNEQYF	TGTGCCAGCCAGGGTTGGAACGAGCAGTACTTC
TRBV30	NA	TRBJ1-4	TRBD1	CAWSPTGADEKLFF	TGTGCCTGGAGTCCAACAGGGGCTGACGAAAAACTGTTTTTT
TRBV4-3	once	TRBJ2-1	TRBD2	CASSQVLAGGAYNEQFF	TGCGCCAGCAGCCAAGTCTTAGCGGGGGGTGCCTACAATGAGCAGTTCTTC
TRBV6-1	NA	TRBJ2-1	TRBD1	CASSRRGQTYNEQFF	TGTGCCAGCAGCCGACGGGGACAGACCTACAATGAGCAGTTCTTC
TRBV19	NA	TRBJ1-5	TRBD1	CASSGTGGGQPQHF	TGTGCCAGTAGTGGAACAGGGGGCGGACAGCCCCAGCATTTT
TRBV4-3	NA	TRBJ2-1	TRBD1	CASSRDRGYIYEQFF	TGCGCCAGCAGCCGGGACAGGGGTTATATCTATGAGCAGTTCTTC
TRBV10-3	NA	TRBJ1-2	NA	CAISGSGDHGYTF	TGTGCCATCAGTGGATCGGGGGACCATGGCTACACCTTC
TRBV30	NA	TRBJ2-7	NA	CAWTSTGREQYF	TGTGCCTGGACCAGCACAGGGCGGGAGCAGTACTTC
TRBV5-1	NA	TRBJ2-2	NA	CASSLVLADTGELFF	TGCGCCAGCAGCTTGGTACTCGCCGACACCGGGGAGCTGTTTTTT
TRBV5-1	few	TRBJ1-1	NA	CASTIQGTANTEAFF	TGCGCCAGCACCATCCAGGGGACGGCGAACACTGAAGCTTTCTTT
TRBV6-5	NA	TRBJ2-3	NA	CAIRTGRGGPDTQYF	TGTGCCATCAGGACAGGGCGGGGGGGCCCGGATACGCAGTATTTT
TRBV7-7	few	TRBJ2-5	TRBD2	CASSFTGGPAETQYF	TGTGCCAGCAGCTTCACGGGAGGGCCCGCAGAGACCCAGTACTTC
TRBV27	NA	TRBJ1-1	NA	CASSLSPVLPLNTEAFF	TGTGCCAGCAGTTTATCTCCAGTCCTTCCACTGAACACTGAAGCTTTCTTT
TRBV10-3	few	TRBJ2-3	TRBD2	CAISESRLAASTDTQYF	TGTGCCATCAGTGAGTCGAGACTAGCGGCTAGCACAGATACGCAGTATTTT
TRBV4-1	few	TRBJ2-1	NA	CAGWRARNEQFF	TGTGCCGGATGGAGAGCGAGGAATGAGCAGTTCTTC
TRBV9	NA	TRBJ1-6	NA	CASSVIAGVNSPLHF	TGTGCCAGCAGCGTGATCGCCGGAGTTAATTCACCCCTCCACTTT
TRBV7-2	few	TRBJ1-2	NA	CASSLVQTTNYGYTF	TGTGCCAGCAGCTTAGTACAGACCACTAACTATGGCTACACCTTC
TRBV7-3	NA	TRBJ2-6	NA	CASSSGPHSGANVLTF	TGTGCCAGCAGCTCCGGACCGCACTCTGGGGCCAACGTCCTGACTTTC
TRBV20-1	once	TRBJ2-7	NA	CSAIQSHEQYF	TGCAGTGCCATACAGTCCCACGAGCAGTACTTC
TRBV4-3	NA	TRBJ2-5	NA	CASSQDTVKETQYF	TGCGCCAGCAGCCAAGATACAGTTAAAGAGACCCAGTACTTC
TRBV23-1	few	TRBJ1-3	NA	CASSGSGNTIYF	TGCGCCAGCTCAGGGTCTGGAAACACCATATATTTT
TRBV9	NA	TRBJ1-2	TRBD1	CASSARTGYGYTF	TGTGCCAGCAGCGCCAGGACAGGGTATGGCTACACCTTC
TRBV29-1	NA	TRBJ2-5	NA	CSVPPPMSMGMGSQYF	TGCAGCGTCCCTCCCCCCATGTCCATGGGCATGGGGTCCCAGTACTTC
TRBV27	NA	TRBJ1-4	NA	CASRKINEKLFF	TGTGCCAGCAGAAAGATTAATGAAAAACTGTTTTTT
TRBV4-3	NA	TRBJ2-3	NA	CASSQAGTHTDTQYF	TGCGCCAGCAGCCAGGCCGGGACTCACACAGATACGCAGTATTTT
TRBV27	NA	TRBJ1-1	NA	CASSPWRENTEAFF	TGTGCCAGCAGCCCCTGGCGTGAGAACACTGAAGCTTTCTTT
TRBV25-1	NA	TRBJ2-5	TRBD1	CASSEMGTGGVETQYF	TGTGCCAGCAGTGAAATGGGGACAGGGGGCGTGGAGACCCAGTACTTC
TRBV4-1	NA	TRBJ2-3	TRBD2	CASSLSGPPGDTQYF	TGCGCCAGCAGTCTTAGCGGGCCCCCGGGAGATACGCAGTATTTT
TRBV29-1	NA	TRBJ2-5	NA	CSRGLPRTDQETQYF	TGCAGCAGGGGACTCCCCAGAACAGACCAAGAGACCCAGTACTTC